The 20 T cell receptor beta chains below come from one sample, sequenced in a study of T cell repertoires in cytomegalovirus infection. MiXCR, run by TCRdb on the reads, gives a single entry per CDR3 protein. The profile shows about 920,000 distinct CDR3 sequences, approximately 32% of them singletons. Their cognate antigens are unknown. Sample: cultured CD8+ T cells from PBMCs, taken from culture after CMV antigen stimulation. The receptors here all came from a human donor in good health (CMV status not recorded). Some clones in this sample may be carry-over from other donors' samples.

In this sample, this clonotype turned up many times. Written as DNA, the CDR3 is TGTGCCAGCAGGTACGGGACAGACCCCGAAGCTTTCTTT. Its translation is CASRYGTDPEAFF. The gene calls are TRBV6-2 or TRBV6-3 and TRBJ1-1; 7 bases map to TRBD1. This CDR3 comprises 13 residues. Germline loops: CDR1 MNHEY, CDR2 SVGEGT. The ends lost 6 bases at V and 8 bases at J; junction bases unmatched: 9.

The chain links TRBV29-1 to TRBJ2-3, with D unresolved. This CDR3 is built from 12 residues. CDR1 SQVTM and CDR2 ANQGSEA come from the germline V gene. The ends were cut back, 5 bases at V and 5 bases at J, with 11 bases in the middle. CDR3 residues: CSVPIVGDTQYF. CDR3 sequence (DNA): TGCAGCGTTCCGATAGTTGGAGATACGCAGTATTTT.

This clonotype was counted between two and nine times. The CDR3 DNA sequence: TGTGCCAGCACGGTGGGAGCGAACACCGGGGAGCTGTTTTTT. It specifies CASTVGANTGELFF. This sequence joins TRBV27 and TRBJ2-2; D may be TRBD2 (5 bases). Trimming took 7 bases from V and 0 from J, leaving 9 bases between them. The CDR3 totals 14 residues. CDR1 and CDR2 from the germline V gene are MNHEY and SMNVEV (reference sequence).

This chain connects TRBV4-2 to TRBJ1-6; 7 bases align to TRBD1. J lost 7 bases, V lost 1 base, and 4 bases had no gene match. Germline V lookup: CDR1 LGHNA, CDR2 YNFKEQ. The CDR3 loop spans 15 amino acids. The CDR3 is CASSQGQGENSPLHF. CDR3 DNA: TGTGCCAGCAGCCAAGGACAGGGTGAGAATTCACCCCTCCACTTT.

This clonotype was seen a single time. Given a much more abundant clone one base away, this may be a read error. The chain links TRBV7-9 to TRBJ2-4; D is perhaps TRBD2 (5 bases). Germline V gene sequence: CDR1 SEHNR, CDR2 FQNEAQ (reference sequence). V shed 5 bases and J shed 2 bases, with 16 bases lying between them. The CDR3 spans 16 residues. In DNA form, the CDR3 reads TGTGCCAGCAGCCCTGGACTGGGAACAACCAAAAACATTCAGTACTTC. Translated, it gives CASSPGLGTTKNIQYF.

The chain uses TRBV7-8 and TRBJ2-5, with 14 bases lining up with TRBD2. Germline assignment: CDR1 SGHVS and CDR2 FQNEAQ. After removal of 5 bases from V and 4 bases from J, the junction contained 3 bases not matched to a gene. The CDR3 spans 15 residues. CDR3: CASSVTSGGGETQYF. CDR3 sequence (DNA): TGTGCCAGCAGCGTGACTAGCGGGGGGGGAGAGACCCAGTACTTC.

This clonotype has at least ten counts. V and J are TRBV6-6 and TRBJ2-1, with 9 bases that match TRBD1. This CDR3 contains 19 residues. V shed 1 base, J shed 0 bases, and the junction held 10 bases outside the gene matches. CDR1 and CDR2 (germline): MNHNY, SVGAGI (reference sequence). The CDR3 DNA sequence: TGTGCCAGCAGTTACTTCCCCCACCTGACAGGGGGCTCCTACAATGAGCAGTTCTTC. This codes for CASSYFPHLTGGSYNEQFF.

This clonotype came up many times. The CDR3 DNA reads as TGTGCCAGCTTCCCAGCGGGGGAGCTGTTTTTT. Translating gives CASFPAGELFF. J is TRBJ2-2 and V is TRBV7-9; unclear D gene. Trimming removed 8 bases at V and 8 bases at J, with 9 bases between. The CDR3 consists of 11 residues. CDR1 and CDR2 (germline): SEHNR, FQNEAQ (reference sequence).

This clonotype was observed a handful of times. The chain recombines TRBV27 with TRBJ2-1; the match to TRBD1 covers 9 bases. Germline CDR1 MNHEY, CDR2 SMNVEV (reference sequence). Trimming took 0 bases from V and 7 from J; bases not matched to a gene: 4. The CDR3 is 15 residues long. Here the CDR3 reads CASSLSGQGINEQFF. CDR3 DNA: TGTGCCAGCAGTTTATCGGGACAGGGAATTAATGAGCAGTTCTTC.

This clonotype appeared a single time. This chain joins TRBV19 and TRBJ2-7; TRBD1 or TRBD2 may be the D gene (5 bases each). Germline assignment: CDR1 LNHDA and CDR2 SQIVND (reference sequence). The CDR3 consists of 14 residues. The V and J ends lost 4 bases and 7 bases respectively, with 17 bases between them. CDR3 sequence: CASSTAGTAGEQYF. CDR3 DNA: TGTGCCAGTAGTACCGCCGGGACGGCTGGGGAGCAGTACTTC.

This clonotype was counted ten times or more. The chain couples TRBV7-8 to TRBJ2-1, with D possibly TRBD1 on 6 matching bases. The CDR3 has 17 amino acids. Trimming cost V 3 bases and J 1 base, with 16 bases left between them. Germline CDR1 SGHVS, CDR2 FQNEAQ. CDR3: CASSFVLGHSSYNEQFF. Here the CDR3 DNA reads TGTGCCAGCAGCTTCGTATTGGGACACTCGTCCTACAATGAGCAGTTCTTC.

The V call is TRBV7-6, the J call TRBJ2-5, with D perhaps TRBD2 (6 bases). This CDR3 contains 14 residues. CDR1 and CDR2 from the germline V gene are SGHVS and FNYEAQ. V lost 4 bases and J 5 bases, leaving 14 bases between the germline ends. The CDR3 nucleotides are TGTGCCAGCAGCTCCCTAGGGAGGCGTGAGACCCAGTACTTC. This encodes CASSSLGRRETQYF. The full variable domain, completed using reference TRBV7-6 and TRBJ2-5, is GAGVSQSPRYKVTKRGQDVALRCDPISGHVSLYWYRQALGQGPEFLTYFNYEAQQDKSGLPNDRFSAERPEGSISTLTIQRTEQRDSAMYRCASSSLGRRETQYFGPGTRLLVL.

The chain has TRBV6-2 or TRBV6-3 and TRBJ2-2; D is uncertain. Germline assignment: CDR1 MNHEY and CDR2 SVGEGT. The CDR3 is 14 amino acids. V was cut by 0 bases and J by 13 bases, with 15 bases left in between. The CDR3 coding sequence is TGTGCCAGCAGTTACTCGAGCCAGATAGAAGCGCTGTTTTTT. It yields the protein CASSYSSQIEALFF.

The rearrangement joins TRBV20-1 to TRBJ2-1; D ambiguous. V was cut by 5 bases and J by 5 bases, with 7 bases left in between. This CDR3 region has 11 residues. Germline CDR1 reads DFQATT; CDR2 reads SNEGSKA (reference sequence). CDR3: CSAYKDNEQFF. The CDR3 DNA sequence: TGCAGTGCTTACAAGGACAATGAGCAGTTCTTC.

This clonotype has a count of ten or more. This chain joins TRBV7-6 and TRBJ2-1; 7 nucleotides match TRBD1. This CDR3 contains 14 residues. CDR1 and CDR2 from the germline V gene are SGHVS and FNYEAQ. Trimming took 2 bases from V and 3 from J; bases not matched to a gene: 1. CDR3 DNA sequence: TGTGCCAGCAGCTTACGACAGGGCTACAATGAGCAGTTCTTC. It codes for CASSLRQGYNEQFF.

The chain carries TRBV5-6 and TRBJ1-6, with D possibly being TRBD1 (6 bases). The germline CDR1 and CDR2 sequences are SGHDT and YYEEEE. V shed 3 bases and J shed 12 bases, with 16 bases lying between them. The CDR3 sequence is 14 residues long. CDR3 bases: TGTGCCAGCAGCTCCAATTACAGGGCCCGACCCCTCCACTTT. Amino acids: CASSSNYRARPLHF.

This chain connects TRBV5-6 to TRBJ1-2; D might be TRBD1 (6 bases). V lost 4 bases to trimming and J lost 2 bases, with 12 bases between them. CDR3 size: 14 residues. Germline CDR1 is SGHDT and CDR2 is YYEEEE. CDR3 region: CASSIQGTNYGYTF. Here the CDR3 DNA reads TGTGCCAGCAGCATACAGGGTACCAACTATGGCTACACCTTC.

This clonotype was found a few times. The CDR3 DNA follows: TGTGCCAGCAGTTTATCGAGAATTAGCGGGGGGGACAATGAGCAGTTCTTC. This encodes CASSLSRISGGDNEQFF. V usage is TRBV27 and J usage is TRBJ2-1; 11 bases are a match to TRBD2. Trimming cost V 0 bases and J 5 bases; bases outside gene matches: 6. The germline gives CDR1 MNHEY, CDR2 SMNVEV (reference sequence). This CDR3 spans 17 amino acids.

CDR3 protein: CASSSRATGVQETQYF. The CDR3 DNA follows: TGTGCCAGCAGTTCTCGGGCTACAGGGGTCCAAGAGACCCAGTACTTC. The V call is TRBV28, the J call TRBJ2-5, with 7 bases aligning to TRBD1. Germline loops: CDR1 MDHEN, CDR2 SYDVKM. There are 16 residues in the CDR3. V trimming: 4 bases; J trimming: 1 base; junction bases outside the gene matches: 9.

In its sample, this clonotype was seen a few times. V and J are TRBV6-2 or TRBV6-3 and TRBJ1-1; D gene uncertain. This CDR3 comprises 14 residues. Germline V gives CDR1 MNHEY, CDR2 SVGEGT. The germline V and J ends were trimmed by 5 bases and 1 base, with 11 bases remaining between them. The CDR3, as DNA: TGTGCCAGCAGTCCCGATTCGCGGAACACTGAAGCTTTCTTT. Encoded protein: CASSPDSRNTEAFF.